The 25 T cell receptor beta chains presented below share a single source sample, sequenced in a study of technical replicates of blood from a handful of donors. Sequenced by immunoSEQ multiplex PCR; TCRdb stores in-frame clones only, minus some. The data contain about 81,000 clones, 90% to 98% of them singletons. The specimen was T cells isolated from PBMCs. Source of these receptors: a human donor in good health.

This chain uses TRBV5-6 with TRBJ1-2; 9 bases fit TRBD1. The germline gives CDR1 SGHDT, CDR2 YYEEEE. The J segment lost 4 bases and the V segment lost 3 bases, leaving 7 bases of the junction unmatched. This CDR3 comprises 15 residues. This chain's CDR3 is CASSYRDRDSYGYTF. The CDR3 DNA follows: TGTGCCAGCAGCTACCGGGACAGGGATAGCTATGGCTACACCTTC.

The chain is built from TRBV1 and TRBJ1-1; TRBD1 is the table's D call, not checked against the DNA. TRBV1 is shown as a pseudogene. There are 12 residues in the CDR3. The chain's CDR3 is CTSSPSGTEAFF. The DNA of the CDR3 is TGCACCAGCAGCCCTTCAGGCACTGAAGCTTTCTTT.

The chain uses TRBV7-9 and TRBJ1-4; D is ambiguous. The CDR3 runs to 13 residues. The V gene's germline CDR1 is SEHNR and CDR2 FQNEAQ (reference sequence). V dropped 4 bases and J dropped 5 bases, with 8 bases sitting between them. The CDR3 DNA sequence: TGTGCCAGCAGCTGGACGGGGAATGAAAAACTGTTTTTT. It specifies CASSWTGNEKLFF.

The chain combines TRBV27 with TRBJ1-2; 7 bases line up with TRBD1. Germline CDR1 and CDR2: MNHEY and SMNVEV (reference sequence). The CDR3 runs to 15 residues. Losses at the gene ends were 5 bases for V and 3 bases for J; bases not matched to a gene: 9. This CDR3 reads CASSRDSGLDYGYTF. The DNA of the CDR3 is TGTGCCAGCAGTAGGGACAGCGGCCTGGACTATGGCTACACCTTC.

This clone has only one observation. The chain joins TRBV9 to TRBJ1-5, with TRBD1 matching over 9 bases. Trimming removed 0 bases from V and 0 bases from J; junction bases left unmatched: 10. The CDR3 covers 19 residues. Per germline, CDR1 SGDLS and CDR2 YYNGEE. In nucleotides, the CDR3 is TGTGCCAGCAGCGTAGGAGGGGACAGGGCGCTTTATAGCAATCAGCCCCAGCATTTT. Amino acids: CASSVGGDRALYSNQPQHF.

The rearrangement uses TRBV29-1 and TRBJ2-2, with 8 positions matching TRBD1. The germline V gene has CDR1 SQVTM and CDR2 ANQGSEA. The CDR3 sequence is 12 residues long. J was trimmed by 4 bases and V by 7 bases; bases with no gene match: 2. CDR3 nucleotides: TGCAGCGCCAGGGGGCTCACCGGGGAGCTGTTTTTT. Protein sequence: CSARGLTGELFF.

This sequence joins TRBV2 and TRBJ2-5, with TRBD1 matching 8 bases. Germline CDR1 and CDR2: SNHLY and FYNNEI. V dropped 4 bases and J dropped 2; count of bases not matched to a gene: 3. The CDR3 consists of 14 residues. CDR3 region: CASSGQGPQETQYF. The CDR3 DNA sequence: TGTGCCAGCAGTGGACAGGGGCCTCAAGAGACCCAGTACTTC.

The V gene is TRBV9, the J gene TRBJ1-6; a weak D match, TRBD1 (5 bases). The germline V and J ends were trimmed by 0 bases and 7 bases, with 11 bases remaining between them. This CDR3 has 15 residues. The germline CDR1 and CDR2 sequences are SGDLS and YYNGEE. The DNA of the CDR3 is TGTGCCAGCAGCGTAGTGGAGGGGAGGAATTCACCCCTCCACTTT. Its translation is CASSVVEGRNSPLHF.

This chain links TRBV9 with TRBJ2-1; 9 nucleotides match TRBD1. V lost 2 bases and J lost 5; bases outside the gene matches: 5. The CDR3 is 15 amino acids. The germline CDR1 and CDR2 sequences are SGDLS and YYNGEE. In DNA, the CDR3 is TGTGCCAGCAGCGTCTCGGGACAGGGTGACAATGAGCAGTTCTTC. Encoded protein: CASSVSGQGDNEQFF. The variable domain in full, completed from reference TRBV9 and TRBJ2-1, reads DSGVTQTPKHLITATGQRVTLRCSPRSGDLSVYWYQQSLDQGLQFLIQYYNGEERAKGNILERFSAQQFPDLHSELNLSSLELGDSALYFCASSVSGQGDNEQFFGPGTRLTVL.

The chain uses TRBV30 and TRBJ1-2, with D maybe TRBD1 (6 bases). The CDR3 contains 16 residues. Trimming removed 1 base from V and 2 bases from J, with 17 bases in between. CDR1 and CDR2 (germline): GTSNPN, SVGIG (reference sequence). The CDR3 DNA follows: TGTGCCTGGAGTGGGCCTTCCCGGACAGAGAACTATGGCTACACCTTC. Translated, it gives CAWSGPSRTENYGYTF.

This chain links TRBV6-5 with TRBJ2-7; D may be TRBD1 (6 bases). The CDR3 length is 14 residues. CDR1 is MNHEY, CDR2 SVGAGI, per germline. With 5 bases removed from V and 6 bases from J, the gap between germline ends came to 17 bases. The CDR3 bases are TGTGCCAGCAGTCCGACAGGCCCCTTCAGCGAGCAGTACTTC. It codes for CASSPTGPFSEQYF.

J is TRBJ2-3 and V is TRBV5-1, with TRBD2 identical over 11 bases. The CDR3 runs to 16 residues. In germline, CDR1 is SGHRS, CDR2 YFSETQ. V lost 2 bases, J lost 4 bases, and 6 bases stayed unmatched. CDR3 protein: CASSLPLAGDSDTQYF. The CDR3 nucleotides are TGCGCCAGCAGCTTACCACTAGCGGGAGACTCAGATACGCAGTATTTT.

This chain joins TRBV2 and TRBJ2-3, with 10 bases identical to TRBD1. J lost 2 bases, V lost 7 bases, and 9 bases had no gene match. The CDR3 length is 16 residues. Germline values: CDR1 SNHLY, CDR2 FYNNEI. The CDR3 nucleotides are TGTGCCAGCACCACCGGGACAGGGGTTACCACAGATACGCAGTATTTT. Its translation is CASTTGTGVTTDTQYF. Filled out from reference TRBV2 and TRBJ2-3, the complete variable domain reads EPEVTQTPSHQVTQMGQEVILRCVPISNHLYFYWYRQILGQKVEFLVSFYNNEISEKSEIFDDQFSVERPDGSNFTLKIRSTKLEDSAMYFCASTTGTGVTTDTQYFGPGTRLTVL.

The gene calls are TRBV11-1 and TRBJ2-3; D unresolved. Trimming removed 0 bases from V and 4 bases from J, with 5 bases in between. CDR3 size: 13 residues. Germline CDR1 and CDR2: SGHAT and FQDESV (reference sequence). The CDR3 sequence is CASSLASADTQYF. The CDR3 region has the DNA TGTGCCAGCAGCTTAGCGTCCGCAGATACGCAGTATTTT.

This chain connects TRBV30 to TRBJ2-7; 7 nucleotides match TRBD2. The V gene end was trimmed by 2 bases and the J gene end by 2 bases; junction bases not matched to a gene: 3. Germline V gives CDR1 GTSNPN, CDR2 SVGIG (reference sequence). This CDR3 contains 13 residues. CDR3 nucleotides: TGTGCCTGGAGTATCGCGGGGGCCTACGAGCAGTACTTC. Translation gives CAWSIAGAYEQYF.

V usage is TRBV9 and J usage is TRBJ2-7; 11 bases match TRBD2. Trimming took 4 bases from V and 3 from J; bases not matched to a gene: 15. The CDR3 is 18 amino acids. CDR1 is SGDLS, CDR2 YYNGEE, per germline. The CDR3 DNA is TGTGCCAGCAGCCCCCGAGATTTCACTAGCGGGGGAGACTACGAGCAGTACTTC. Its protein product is CASSPRDFTSGGDYEQYF.

CDR3 loop: CASRATGLATNEKLFF. CDR3 bases: TGTGCCAGCAGAGCAACAGGGTTGGCAACTAATGAAAAACTGTTTTTT. The chain links TRBV2 to TRBJ1-4, with D perhaps matching TRBD1 (6 bases). V lost 6 bases and J lost 0, with 14 bases in between. Germline loops: CDR1 SNHLY, CDR2 FYNNEI. This CDR3 spans 16 amino acids. Looking up the rest from reference TRBV2 and TRBJ1-4 gives the full variable domain: EPEVTQTPSHQVTQMGQEVILRCVPISNHLYFYWYRQILGQKVEFLVSFYNNEISEKSEIFDDQFSVERPDGSNFTLKIRSTKLEDSAMYFCASRATGLATNEKLFFGSGTQLSVL.

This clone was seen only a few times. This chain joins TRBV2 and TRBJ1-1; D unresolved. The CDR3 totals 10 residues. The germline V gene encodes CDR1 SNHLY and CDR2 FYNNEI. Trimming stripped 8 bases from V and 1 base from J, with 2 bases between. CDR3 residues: CASRNTEAFF. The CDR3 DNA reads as TGTGCCAGCCGGAACACTGAAGCTTTCTTT.

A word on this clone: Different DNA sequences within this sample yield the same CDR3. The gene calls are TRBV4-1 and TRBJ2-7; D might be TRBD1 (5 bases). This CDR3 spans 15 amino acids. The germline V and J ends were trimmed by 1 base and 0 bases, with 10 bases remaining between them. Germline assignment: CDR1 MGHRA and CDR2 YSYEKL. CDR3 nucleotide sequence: TGCGCCAGCAGCCAAGGTACAGGTAGCTCCTACGAGCAGTACTTC. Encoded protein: CASSQGTGSSYEQYF.

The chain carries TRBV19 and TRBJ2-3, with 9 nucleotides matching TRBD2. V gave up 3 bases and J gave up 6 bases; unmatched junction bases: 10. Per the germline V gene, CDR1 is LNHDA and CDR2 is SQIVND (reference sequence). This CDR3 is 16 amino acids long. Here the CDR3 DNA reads TGTGCCAGTAGTATGCAGGCTAGCGGGACTCCGGATACGCAGTATTTT. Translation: CASSMQASGTPDTQYF.

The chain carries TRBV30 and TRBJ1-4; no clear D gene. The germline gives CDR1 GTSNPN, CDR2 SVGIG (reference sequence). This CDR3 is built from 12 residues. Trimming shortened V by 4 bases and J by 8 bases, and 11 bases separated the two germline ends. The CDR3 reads CAWNRPGEKLFF. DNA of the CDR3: TGTGCCTGGAATCGGCCGGGAGAAAAACTGTTTTTT. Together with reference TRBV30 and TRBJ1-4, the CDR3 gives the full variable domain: SQTIHQWPATLVQPVGSPLSLECTVEGTSNPNLYWYRQAAGRGLQLLFYSVGIGQISSEVPQNLSASRPQDRQFILSSKKLLLSDSGFYLCAWNRPGEKLFFGSGTQLSVL.

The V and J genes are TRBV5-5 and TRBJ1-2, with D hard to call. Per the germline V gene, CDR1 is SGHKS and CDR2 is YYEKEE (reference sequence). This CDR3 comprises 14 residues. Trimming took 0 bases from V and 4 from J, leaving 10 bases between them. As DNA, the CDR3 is TGTGCCAGCAGCTTGGACTCGGCGGGCTATGGCTACACCTTC. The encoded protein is CASSLDSAGYGYTF.

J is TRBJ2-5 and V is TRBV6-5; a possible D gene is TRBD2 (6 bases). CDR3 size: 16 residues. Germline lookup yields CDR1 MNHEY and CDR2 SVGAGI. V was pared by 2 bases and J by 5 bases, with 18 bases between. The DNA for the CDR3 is TGTGCCAGCAGTTACGATTGGAGGGGAGCGTCGGAGACCCAGTACTTC. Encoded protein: CASSYDWRGASETQYF.

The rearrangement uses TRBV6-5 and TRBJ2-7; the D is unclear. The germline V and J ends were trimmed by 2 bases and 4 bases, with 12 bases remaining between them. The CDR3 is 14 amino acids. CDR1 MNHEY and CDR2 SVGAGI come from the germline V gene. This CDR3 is CASSYSQVGYEQYF. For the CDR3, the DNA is TGTGCCAGCAGTTACAGTCAGGTAGGATACGAGCAGTACTTC.

Here the CDR3 reads CASSSGARTEAFF. The CDR3 DNA reads TGTGCCAGCAGCTCAGGGGCGCGGACTGAAGCTTTCTTT. The rearrangement joins TRBV7-2 to TRBJ1-1, with D maybe TRBD1 (6 bases). This CDR3 contains 13 residues. The germline V gene has CDR1 SGHTA and CDR2 FQGNSA. Trimming took 4 bases from V and 5 from J, leaving 11 bases between them.